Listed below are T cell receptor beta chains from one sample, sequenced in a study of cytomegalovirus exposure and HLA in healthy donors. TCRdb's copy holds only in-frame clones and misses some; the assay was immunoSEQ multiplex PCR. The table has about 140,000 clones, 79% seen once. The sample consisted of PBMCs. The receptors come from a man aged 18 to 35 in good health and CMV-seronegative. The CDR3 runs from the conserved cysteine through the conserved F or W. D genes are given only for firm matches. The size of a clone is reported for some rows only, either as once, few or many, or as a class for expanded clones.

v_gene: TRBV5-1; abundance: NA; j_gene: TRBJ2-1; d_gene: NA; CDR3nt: TGCGCCAGCAGCTTGGGACTCAATGAGCAGTTCTTC; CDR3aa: CASSLGLNEQFF
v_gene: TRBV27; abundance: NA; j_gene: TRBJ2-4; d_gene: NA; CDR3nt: TGTGCCAGCAGTTTCTTGCCTGGGCACCTGAAAGAAAACATTCAGTACTTC; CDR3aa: CASSFLPGHLKENIQYF
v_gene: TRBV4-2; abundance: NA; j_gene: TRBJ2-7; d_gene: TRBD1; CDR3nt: TGTGCCAGCAGCCAGGGACAGGGGGTTTGGGAGCAGTACTTC; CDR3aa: CASSQGQGVWEQYF
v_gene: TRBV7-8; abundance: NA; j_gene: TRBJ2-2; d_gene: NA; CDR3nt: TGTGCCAGCAGCTCCTTCAACAGGGAAACCGGGGAGCTGTTTTTT; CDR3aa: CASSSFNRETGELFF
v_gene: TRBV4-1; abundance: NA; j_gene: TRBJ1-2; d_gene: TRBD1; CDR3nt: TGCGCCAGCAGCCAAGAACCTACCGGACAGGGCTACTATGGCTACACCTTC; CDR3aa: CASSQEPTGQGYYGYTF
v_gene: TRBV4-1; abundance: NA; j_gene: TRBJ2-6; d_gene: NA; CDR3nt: TGCGCCAGCAGCCAAGGGTGGGCGCGTGGGGCCAACGTCCTGACTTTC; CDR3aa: CASSQGWARGANVLTF
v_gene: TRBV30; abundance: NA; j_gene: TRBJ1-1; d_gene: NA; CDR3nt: TGTGCCTGGAGTGTCCTTCTTGGCCGAGGAGCTTTCTTT; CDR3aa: CAWSVLLGRGAFF
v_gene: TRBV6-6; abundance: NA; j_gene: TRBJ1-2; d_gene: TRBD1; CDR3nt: TGTGCCAGCAGTGGACACCGGGACAGGCTGAGCTACACCTTC; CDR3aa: CASSGHRDRLSYTF
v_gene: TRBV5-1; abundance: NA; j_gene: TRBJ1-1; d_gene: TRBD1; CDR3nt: TGCGCCAGCAGTCAGGGACAGGGGGGCACTGAAGCTTTCTTT; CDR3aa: CASSQGQGGTEAFF
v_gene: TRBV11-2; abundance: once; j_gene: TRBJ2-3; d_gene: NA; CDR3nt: TGTGCCAGCAGCCGATCGACTAGCACAGATACGCAGTATTTT; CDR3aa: CASSRSTSTDTQYF
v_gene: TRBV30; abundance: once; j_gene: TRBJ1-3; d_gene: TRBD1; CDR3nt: TGTGCCTGGAGTAGGGCAGGGGGGTCTGGAAACACCATATATTTT; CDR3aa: CAWSRAGGSGNTIYF
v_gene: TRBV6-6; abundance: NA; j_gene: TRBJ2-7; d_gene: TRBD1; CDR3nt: TGTGCCAGCAGTTACCCCGGACAGGGGGGGTACGAGCAGTACTTC; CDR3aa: CASSYPGQGGYEQYF
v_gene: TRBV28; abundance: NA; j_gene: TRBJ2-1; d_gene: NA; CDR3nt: TGTGCCAGCAGTTTATTCACTCCCGACAATGAGCAGTTCTTC; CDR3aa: CASSLFTPDNEQFF
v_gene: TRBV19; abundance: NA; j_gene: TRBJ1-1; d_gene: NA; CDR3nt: TGTGCCACTACGCGGGGGGGTGGGAACACTGAAGCTTTCTTT; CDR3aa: CATTRGGGNTEAFF
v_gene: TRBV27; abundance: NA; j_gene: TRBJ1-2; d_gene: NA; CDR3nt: TGTGCCAGCAGTTTAGCGGTTGGGGCAGTCTATGGCTACACCTTC; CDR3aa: CASSLAVGAVYGYTF
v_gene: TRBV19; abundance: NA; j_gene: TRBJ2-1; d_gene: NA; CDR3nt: TGTGCCAGTAGTGTCCTAGTCTCCTACAATGAGCAGTTCTTC; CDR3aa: CASSVLVSYNEQFF